This T cell receptor beta chain was identified in a study of shared clonotypes between healthy human individuals. Overall study: Serving as donors were a couple of women and three men, whose ages spanned 18 to 49.

Some clones are missing from TCRdb's copy, which holds only in-frame ones; the method was immunoSEQ multiplex PCR. The sample has 600,000 to 800,000 clones; 55% to 75% are singletons. All donors were healthy HIV-negative adults lacking recent acute infections or vaccinations. Splitting of CD4+ cells produced CD45RA+ naive and CD45RA-negative memory subsets. The specimen was memory CD4+ T cells sorted from blood. The subset denotes: CD45RA-negative fraction. This sequence originates from a woman in her thirties in good health.

The CDR3 DNA follows: TGTGCCAGCAGCTATCGACAGGGGTCCTACAATGAGCAGTTCTTC. The encoded protein is CASSYRQGSYNEQFF. This rearrangement joins TRBV7-9 to TRBJ2-1, with 8 bases lining up with TRBD1. The CDR3 sequence is 15 residues long. After removal of 4 bases from V and 1 base from J, the junction contained 3 bases not matched to a gene. The germline V gene has CDR1 SEHNR and CDR2 FQNEAQ (reference sequence). Full variable domain (remainder filled in from reference TRBV7-9 and TRBJ2-1): DTGVSQNPRHKITKRGQNVTFRCDPISEHNRLYWYRQTLGQGPEFLTYFQNEAQLEKSRLLSDRFSAERPKGSFSTLEIQRTEQGDSAMYLCASSYRQGSYNEQFFGPGTRLTVL.